The sequence of this T cell receptor beta chain was determined in a study of shared T cell receptors in the human thymus. Assay: immunoSEQ multiplex PCR; the TCRdb copy retains only in-frame clones and omits some. This sample has 500,000 to 550,000 clones, with 78% found just once. These same data were also listed under a study on human thymus T cells. That work contributes: Thymus tissue was removed during corrective cardiac surgery. Gene usage (both V and J) appeared biased in thymic and blood repertoires. Related work found strong thymic repertoire overlap between unrelated individuals.

The TCR originated in a boy under three years old with a congenital heart defect. Sequencing used thymocytes.

CDR3 amino acids: CASSLGPLAGEDTQYF. CDR3 in DNA: TGTGCCAGCAGCTTGGGCCCACTAGCGGGAGAAGATACGCAGTATTTT. The chain uses TRBV13 and TRBJ2-3; 11 nucleotides line up with TRBD2. The germline gives CDR1 PRHDT, CDR2 FYEKMQ (reference sequence). V lost 3 bases, J lost 5 bases, and 7 bases stayed unmatched. This CDR3 is built from 16 residues.